This T cell receptor beta chain was recovered during a study of blood T cell repertoires in COVID-19. About the study: T cells, B-cell-depleted T cells, or PBMCs provided the cDNA or gDNA that served as material.

One Seattle source followed patients from active infection through their disease course. Using immunoSEQ multiplex PCR, the repertoire was profiled, and TCRdb retains in-frame clones only, with some absent. The data contain more than 200,000 clones, approximately 89% of them singletons. J lost 7 bases, V lost 2 bases, and 7 bases had no gene match. The CDR3 sequence is 15 residues long. Germline loops: CDR1 MNHNS, CDR2 SASEGT. The sample comprised peripheral blood. This receptor was identified in a woman aged 30 to 39 with COVID-19, enrolled during active disease. The chain recombines TRBV6-1 with TRBJ1-3; 8 bases fit TRBD1. DNA for the CDR3: TGTGCCAGCAGTGAACTCGGTCAGGGGGCCAACACCATATATTTT. Translation: CASSELGQGANTIYF.